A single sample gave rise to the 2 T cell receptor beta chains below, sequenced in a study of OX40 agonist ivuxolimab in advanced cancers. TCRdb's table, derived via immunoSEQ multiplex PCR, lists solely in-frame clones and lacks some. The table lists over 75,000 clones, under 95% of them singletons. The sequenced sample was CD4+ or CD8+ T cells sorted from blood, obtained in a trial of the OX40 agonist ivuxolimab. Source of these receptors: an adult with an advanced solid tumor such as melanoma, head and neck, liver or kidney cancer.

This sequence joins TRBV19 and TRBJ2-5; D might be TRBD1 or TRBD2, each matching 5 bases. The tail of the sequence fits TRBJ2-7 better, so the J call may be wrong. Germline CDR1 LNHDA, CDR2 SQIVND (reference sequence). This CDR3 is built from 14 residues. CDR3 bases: TGTGCCAGTAGTTCCCGGGACGAAGGTTACGAGCAGTACTTC. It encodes CASSSRDEGYEQYF.

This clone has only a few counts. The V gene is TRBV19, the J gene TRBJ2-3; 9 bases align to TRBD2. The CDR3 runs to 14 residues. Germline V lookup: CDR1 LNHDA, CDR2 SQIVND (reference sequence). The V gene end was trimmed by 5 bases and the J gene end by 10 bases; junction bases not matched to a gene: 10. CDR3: CASSLTSGPYAQYF. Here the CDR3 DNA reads TGTGCCAGTAGTTTGACTAGCGGTCCCTATGCGCAGTATTTT.